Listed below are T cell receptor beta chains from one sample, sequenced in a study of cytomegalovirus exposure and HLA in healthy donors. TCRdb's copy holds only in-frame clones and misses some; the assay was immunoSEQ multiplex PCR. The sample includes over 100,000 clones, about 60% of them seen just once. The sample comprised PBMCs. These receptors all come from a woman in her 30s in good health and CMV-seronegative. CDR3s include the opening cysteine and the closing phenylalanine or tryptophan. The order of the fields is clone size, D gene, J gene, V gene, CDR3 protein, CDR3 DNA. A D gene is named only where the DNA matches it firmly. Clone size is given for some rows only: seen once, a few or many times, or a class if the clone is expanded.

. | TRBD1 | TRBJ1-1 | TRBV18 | CASTGVRKDTEAFF | TGTGCCAGTACAGGGGTCCGGAAGGACACTGAAGCTTTCTTT
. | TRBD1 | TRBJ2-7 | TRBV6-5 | CASRPTGGGYEQYF | TGTGCCAGCAGACCGACAGGGGGAGGGTACGAGCAGTACTTC
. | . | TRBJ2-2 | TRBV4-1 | CASSQAGFTGELFF | TGCGCCAGCAGCCAAGCAGGGTTCACCGGGGAGCTGTTTTTT
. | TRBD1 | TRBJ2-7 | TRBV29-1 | CSVVGTGGGEQYF | TGCAGCGTTGTCGGGACAGGGGGGGGCGAGCAGTACTTC
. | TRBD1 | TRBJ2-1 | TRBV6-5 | CASRDSGQGDREQFF | TGTGCCAGCAGAGACTCGGGACAGGGGGATCGGGAGCAGTTCTTC
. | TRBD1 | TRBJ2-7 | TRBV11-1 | CASSLGTGGSYEQYF | TGTGCCAGCAGCCTCGGGACAGGGGGCTCCTACGAGCAGTACTTC
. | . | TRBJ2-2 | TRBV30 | CAWSKLHTGELFF | TGTGCCTGGAGTAAACTGCACACCGGGGAGCTGTTTTTT
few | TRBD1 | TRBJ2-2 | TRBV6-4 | CASSEAAGGTGELFF | TGTGCCAGCAGTGAAGCGGCAGGGGGCACCGGGGAGCTGTTTTTT
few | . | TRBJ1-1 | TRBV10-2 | CASSESTGGTEAFF | TGCGCCAGCAGTGAGTCGACGGGTGGGACTGAAGCTTTCTTT
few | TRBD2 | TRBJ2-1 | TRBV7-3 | CASSLRSSGYNEQFF | TGTGCCAGCAGCTTAAGGTCTAGCGGTTACAATGAGCAGTTCTTC
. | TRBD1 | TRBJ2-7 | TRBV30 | CAWGTGVGYEQYF | TGTGCCTGGGGGACAGGGGTTGGCTACGAGCAGTACTTC
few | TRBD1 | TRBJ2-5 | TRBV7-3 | CASSPGTVPHQETQYF | TGTGCCAGCAGCCCTGGGACAGTTCCCCACCAAGAGACCCAGTACTTC
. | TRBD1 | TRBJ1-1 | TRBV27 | CASSMDRTRTEAFF | TGTGCCAGCTCGATGGACAGGACGCGCACTGAAGCTTTCTTT
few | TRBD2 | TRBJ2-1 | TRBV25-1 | CASSEGKAGPYNEQFF | TGTGCCAGCAGTGAAGGTAAAGCGGGACCCTACAATGAGCAGTTCTTC
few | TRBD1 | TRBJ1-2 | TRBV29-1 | CSIGTGATDGYTF | TGCAGCATCGGGACAGGGGCTACGGATGGCTACACCTTC
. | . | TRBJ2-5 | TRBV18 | CASSPPGRGQETQYF | TGTGCCAGCTCACCACCGGGCAGGGGACAAGAGACCCAGTACTTC
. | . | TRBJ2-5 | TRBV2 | CATGGQGILTETQYF | TGTGCCACCGGGGGGCAGGGTATTTTGACAGAGACCCAGTACTTC
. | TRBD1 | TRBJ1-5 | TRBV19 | CASSIAPGQGGAHF | TGTGCCAGTAGTATAGCTCCCGGACAGGGTGGGGCGCATTTT
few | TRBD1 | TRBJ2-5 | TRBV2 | CASGDRGRGETQYF | TGTGCCAGCGGTGACAGGGGGCGCGGAGAGACCCAGTACTTC
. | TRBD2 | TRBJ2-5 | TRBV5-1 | CASSSPGLAILQETQYF | TGCGCCAGCAGCTCTCCGGGACTAGCCATACTCCAAGAGACCCAGTACTTC
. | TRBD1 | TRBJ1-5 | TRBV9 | CASSASTGEGQPQHF | TGTGCCAGCAGCGCCTCGACAGGGGAGGGACAGCCCCAGCATTTT
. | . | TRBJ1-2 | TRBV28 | CASSLNLGSYGYTF | TGTGCCAGCAGTTTAAATCTAGGGAGCTATGGCTACACCTTC
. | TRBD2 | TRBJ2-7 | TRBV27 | CASRSLAGSYEQYF | TGTGCCAGCAGGAGCCTAGCGGGTTCCTACGAGCAGTACTTC
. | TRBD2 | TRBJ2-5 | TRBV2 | CASREREGPQETQYF | TGTGCCAGCAGGGAGCGGGAGGGTCCACAGGAGACCCAGTACTTC
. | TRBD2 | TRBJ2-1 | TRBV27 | CASSLGAAGGFEQFF | TGTGCCAGCAGTTTAGGTGCGGCGGGAGGGTTTGAGCAGTTCTTC
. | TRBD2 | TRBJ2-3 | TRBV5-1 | CASSPRTSGRATDTQYF | TGCGCCAGCAGCCCTCGGACTAGCGGGAGGGCTACAGATACGCAGTATTTT
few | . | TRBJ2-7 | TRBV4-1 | CASSQATMGGAYEQYF | TGCGCCAGCAGCCAAGCTACAATGGGAGGCGCCTACGAGCAGTACTTC
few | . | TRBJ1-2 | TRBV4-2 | CASSQGGGLNYGYTF | TGTGCCAGCAGCCAAGGGGGAGGCCTAAACTATGGCTACACCTTC
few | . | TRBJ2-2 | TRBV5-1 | CASSLKPDTGELFF | TGCGCCAGCAGCTTGAAGCCCGACACCGGGGAGCTGTTTTTT
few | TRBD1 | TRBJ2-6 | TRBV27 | CASRPPGGSGANVLTF | TGTGCCAGCAGACCCCCAGGGGGCTCTGGGGCCAACGTCCTGACTTTC
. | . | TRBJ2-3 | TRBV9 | CASSVVSGSYPDTQYF | TGTGCCAGCAGCGTCGTAAGCGGATCCTATCCAGATACGCAGTATTTT
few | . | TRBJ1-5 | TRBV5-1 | CASSFEGGNQPQHF | TGCGCCAGCAGCTTCGAGGGGGGCAATCAGCCCCAGCATTTT
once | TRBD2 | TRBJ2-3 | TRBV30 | CAWGETSGTDTQYF | TGTGCCTGGGGGGAGACTAGCGGTACAGATACGCAGTATTTT
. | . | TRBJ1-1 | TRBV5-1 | CASSPRGNTEAFF | TGCGCCAGCAGCCCAAGGGGGAACACTGAAGCTTTCTTT
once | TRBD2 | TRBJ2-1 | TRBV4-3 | CASSHSNSGAYNEQFF | TGCGCCAGCAGCCATTCTAATAGCGGGGCCTACAATGAGCAGTTCTTC
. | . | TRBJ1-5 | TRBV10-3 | CAIISVRGGQPQHF | TGTGCCATCATTTCAGTCCGGGGGGGACAGCCCCAGCATTTT
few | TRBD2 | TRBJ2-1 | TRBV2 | CASSQGLAGGEEQFF | TGTGCCAGCAGCCAGGGACTAGCGGGAGGGGAGGAGCAGTTCTTC
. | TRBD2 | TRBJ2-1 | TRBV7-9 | CASTDYLAGYNEQFF | TGTGCCAGCACAGACTATTTAGCGGGATACAATGAGCAGTTCTTC
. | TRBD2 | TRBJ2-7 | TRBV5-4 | CASSLASGRTYEQYF | TGTGCCAGCAGCTTGGCTAGCGGGAGAACCTACGAGCAGTACTTC
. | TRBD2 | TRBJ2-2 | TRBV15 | CAIGAGGINTGELFF | TGTGCCATCGGAGCGGGAGGAATCAACACCGGGGAGCTGTTTTTT
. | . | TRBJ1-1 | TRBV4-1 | CASSQEAGYTEAFF | TGCGCCAGCAGCCAAGAGGCAGGGTACACTGAAGCTTTCTTT
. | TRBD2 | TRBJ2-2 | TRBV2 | CASNRLAGNTGELFF | TGTGCCAGCAACCGACTAGCGGGAAACACCGGGGAGCTGTTTTTT
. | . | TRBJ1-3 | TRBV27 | CASSLSGGLWSGNTIYF | TGTGCCAGCAGTTTATCTGGGGGCCTATGGTCTGGAAACACCATATATTTT
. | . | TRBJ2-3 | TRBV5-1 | CASSGGSSTDTQYF | TGCGCCAGCAGTGGGGGGTCAAGCACAGATACGCAGTATTTT
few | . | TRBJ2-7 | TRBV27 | CASSLTGSSYEQYF | TGTGCCAGCAGTTTAACCGGGAGCTCCTACGAGCAGTACTTC
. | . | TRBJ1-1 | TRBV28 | CASSFEDRLNTEAFF | TGTGCCAGCAGTTTTGAGGACAGATTGAACACTGAAGCTTTCTTT
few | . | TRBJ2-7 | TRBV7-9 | CASSLARTASYEQYF | TGTGCCAGCAGCTTAGCGCGGACAGCCTCCTACGAGCAGTACTTC
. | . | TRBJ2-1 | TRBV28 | CASTPPQGNEQFF | TGTGCCAGCACCCCACCCCAGGGGAATGAGCAGTTCTTC
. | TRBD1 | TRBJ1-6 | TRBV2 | CASVGTGGYNSPLHF | TGTGCCAGCGTTGGGACAGGCGGTTATAATTCACCCCTCCACTTT
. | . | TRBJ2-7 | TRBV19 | CASSIPGAHEQYF | TGTGCCAGTAGTATTCCAGGGGCCCACGAGCAGTACTTC
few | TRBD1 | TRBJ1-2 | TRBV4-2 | CASSQGGPGTGSNYGYTF | TGTGCCAGCAGCCAAGGGGGGCCCGGGACAGGGAGTAACTATGGCTACACCTTC
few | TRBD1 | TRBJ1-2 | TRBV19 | CASSIDEGQGALYGYTF | TGTGCCAGTAGTATTGACGAGGGACAGGGGGCGCTTTATGGCTACACCTTC
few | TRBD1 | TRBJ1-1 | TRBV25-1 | CASSPLGQGVVTEAFF | TGTGCCAGCAGTCCCCTGGGACAGGGTGTTGTCACTGAAGCTTTCTTT
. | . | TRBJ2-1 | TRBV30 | CAWSVLAASSYNEQFF | TGTGCCTGGAGTGTACTGGCGGCGAGCTCCTACAATGAGCAGTTCTTC
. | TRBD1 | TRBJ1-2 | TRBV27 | CASSPWTGEYGYTF | TGTGCCAGCAGTCCCTGGACAGGGGAATATGGCTACACCTTC
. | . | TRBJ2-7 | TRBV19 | CASSIDFAGVSEQYF | TGTGCCAGTAGTATAGATTTTGCAGGGGTATCCGAGCAGTACTTC
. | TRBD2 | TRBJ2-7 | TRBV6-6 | CASTFTGGMSYEQYF | TGTGCCAGCACCTTTACGGGGGGGATGTCCTACGAGCAGTACTTC